These T cell receptor beta chains were read from a single sample in a study of technical replicates of blood from several donors. Here immunoSEQ multiplex PCR was the method, and the copy in TCRdb shows in-frame clones only, minus some. This table has approximately 69,000 clones, around nine tenths appearing once. The sequenced material came from PBMCs. These receptors were collected from a human donor in good health. Some clones in this sample may be carry-over from other donors' samples. Both conserved end residues are trimmed from each CDR3. Fields, in order: J gene, V gene, CDR3 protein.

j_call: NA
v_call: TRBV4-3
cdr3_aa: ASSQDLPAEIYEQY

j_call: TRBJ2-4
v_call: TRBV5-1
cdr3_aa: ASSPGQENIQY

j_call: TRBJ2-1
v_call: TRBV5-1
cdr3_aa: ASSSSGAYNEQF

j_call: TRBJ2-7
v_call: TRBV18
cdr3_aa: ASRFELADYEQY

j_call: TRBJ1-6
v_call: TRBV7-9
cdr3_aa: ASRLQGADNSPLH

j_call: TRBJ1-5
v_call: TRBV7-2
cdr3_aa: ASSLALGPQAQH

j_call: TRBJ2-4
v_call: TRBV30
cdr3_aa: AWSVSPWVASGRGSDKNIQY

j_call: TRBJ1-2
v_call: TRBV9
cdr3_aa: ASSEQIAGINYGYT

j_call: TRBJ1-1
v_call: TRBV7-2
cdr3_aa: ASSLYRNTEAF

j_call: TRBJ2-7
v_call: TRBV7-2
cdr3_aa: ASSYGLAESYEQY

j_call: TRBJ2-1
v_call: TRBV7-2
cdr3_aa: ASSLARLASEQF

j_call: TRBJ2-3
v_call: TRBV7-2
cdr3_aa: ASSSRGPSTDTQY

j_call: TRBJ2-7
v_call: TRBV7-3
cdr3_aa: ASSPTPGQPYEQY

j_call: TRBJ2-2
v_call: TRBV6-1
cdr3_aa: ASSQGTDLWNTGELF

j_call: TRBJ2-1
v_call: TRBV15
cdr3_aa: ATSRDLANEQF

j_call: TRBJ2-1
v_call: TRBV29-1
cdr3_aa: SGGLLNEQF

j_call: TRBJ1-5
v_call: TRBV19
cdr3_aa: ASSMQTGGLNQPQH

j_call: TRBJ1-2
v_call: TRBV5-5
cdr3_aa: ASSLGAGEAYGYT

j_call: TRBJ2-2
v_call: TRBV6-1
cdr3_aa: ASSGQANTGELF

j_call: TRBJ2-5
v_call: TRBV7-2
cdr3_aa: ASSSHSGIQETQY

j_call: TRBJ2-3
v_call: TRBV5-1
cdr3_aa: ASSFTGASTDTQY

j_call: TRBJ1-6
v_call: TRBV6-1
cdr3_aa: ASSNRVRSPLH

j_call: TRBJ2-1
v_call: TRBV11-3
cdr3_aa: ASSLLAGGRYNEQF

j_call: TRBJ2-1
v_call: TRBV7-3
cdr3_aa: ASSLGTSGYNEQF

j_call: TRBJ1-5
v_call: TRBV5-1
cdr3_aa: ASSEQGYQPQH

j_call: TRBJ1-5
v_call: TRBV27
cdr3_aa: ASSWGGRNQPQH

j_call: TRBJ2-1
v_call: TRBV27
cdr3_aa: ASGLRDTAYNEQF

j_call: TRBJ2-7
v_call: TRBV7-2
cdr3_aa: ASSGGQGANEQY

j_call: TRBJ2-3
v_call: TRBV9
cdr3_aa: ASSPRGGNTDTQY

j_call: TRBJ1-1
v_call: TRBV19
cdr3_aa: ASSPGQRNTEAF

j_call: TRBJ2-3
v_call: TRBV5-4
cdr3_aa: ASSPTTGSGLGTDTQY

j_call: TRBJ2-7
v_call: TRBV14
cdr3_aa: ASSHPGLMNEQY

j_call: TRBJ2-7
v_call: TRBV4-2
cdr3_aa: ASSPGLAVHEQY

j_call: TRBJ1-1
v_call: TRBV6-4
cdr3_aa: ASSVGGNTEAF

j_call: TRBJ2-2
v_call: TRBV15
cdr3_aa: ATSDQDRGDTGELF

j_call: TRBJ2-1
v_call: TRBV7-9
cdr3_aa: ASSEGGGTEQF

j_call: TRBJ2-5
v_call: TRBV7-6
cdr3_aa: ASSLGTAELQETQY

j_call: TRBJ2-5
v_call: TRBV11-2
cdr3_aa: ASSHRVAGETQY

j_call: TRBJ1-5
v_call: TRBV5-5
cdr3_aa: ASSSAGEAGQPQH

j_call: TRBJ2-5
v_call: TRBV5-6
cdr3_aa: ASSPAGRQETQY

j_call: TRBJ1-5
v_call: TRBV27
cdr3_aa: ASSQQTGAWPQH

j_call: TRBJ2-3
v_call: TRBV18
cdr3_aa: ASSPLPGTGKTDTQY

j_call: TRBJ1-2
v_call: TRBV23-1
cdr3_aa: ASPPCGFRDYGYT

j_call: TRBJ2-7
v_call: TRBV6-5
cdr3_aa: ASSSELAPGVYEQY

j_call: TRBJ1-6
v_call: TRBV27
cdr3_aa: ASRSRGGRGSPLH

j_call: TRBJ2-3
v_call: TRBV5-1
cdr3_aa: ASSLSGGGGADTQY

j_call: TRBJ1-3
v_call: TRBV10-2
cdr3_aa: ASSQTGASGNTIY

j_call: TRBJ2-3
v_call: TRBV4-2
cdr3_aa: ASSFGTSGGADTQY

j_call: TRBJ1-2
v_call: TRBV7-2
cdr3_aa: ASTWSPQGYGYT

j_call: TRBJ2-3
v_call: TRBV5-6
cdr3_aa: ASSPPLESEFTNTDTQY

j_call: TRBJ1-5
v_call: TRBV19
cdr3_aa: ASSTGSNQPQH

j_call: TRBJ2-5
v_call: TRBV4-1
cdr3_aa: ASSPEPGQGRRETQY

j_call: TRBJ2-3
v_call: TRBV5-4
cdr3_aa: ASGSGRGTDTQY

j_call: TRBJ2-1
v_call: TRBV4-3
cdr3_aa: ASSQQGLAGPLGQF

j_call: TRBJ1-6
v_call: TRBV7-9
cdr3_aa: ASSLVENSPLH

j_call: TRBJ2-3
v_call: TRBV5-1
cdr3_aa: ASSTYPTGSSTDTQY